This T cell receptor (beta chain) originates from a study of neurological immune-mediated disorders. 5'RACE with 10-nucleotide random UMIs produced the cDNA. Each CDR3 protein is one row after TCRdb ran MiXCR on the 5' RACE reads. The sample contains 65,000 to 75,000 distinct CDR3 sequences, under 5.5% of which appear only once. This clonotype was seen ten or more times. CDR1 MDHEN and CDR2 SYDVKM come from the germline V gene. The CDR3 is 12 residues long. V lost 8 bases, J lost 0 bases, and 7 bases lay in between. Sequenced sample: PBMCs. This rearrangement joins TRBV28 to TRBJ1-1; TRBD1 is a possible D gene (5 bases). The clonotype comes from a woman aged 70-85 years with multiple sclerosis. In nucleotides, the CDR3 is TGTGCCAGCGGGACTGTGAACACTGAAGCTTTCTTT. Encoded protein: CASGTVNTEAFF. The full variable domain, rest sourced from reference TRBV28 and TRBJ1-1, is DVKVTQSSRYLVKRTGEKVFLECVQDMDHENMFWYRQDPGLGLRLIYFSYDVKMKEKGDIPEGYSVSREKKERFSLILESASTNQTSMYLCASGTVNTEAFFGQGTRLTVV.